The T cell receptor beta chain under discussion was sequenced for a study of molecular identifiers for immune sequencing clone quantification. The CDR3 is 13 amino acids. Unmatched junction bases numbered 6, after V lost 5 bases and J lost 6 bases. Via MiXCR, TCRdb re-called the PCR reads, giving one row per CDR3 protein. The table has fewer than 70,000 distinct CDR3 sequences, 18% seen once. The chain employs TRBV12-3 or TRBV12-4 and TRBJ1-2, with 7 bases aligning to TRBD1. The sequencing input was naive CD8+ T cells from blood, with Jurkat cell RNA spiked in. Subset: FACS-sorted CD8+CD4-CCR7+CD45RA+ naive T cells. This TCR came from a human donor in good health. Some libraries in this study had Jurkat cell RNA spiked in. The CDR3 sequence is CASSTGTAHGYTF. The CDR3 DNA reads TGTGCCAGCAGTACTGGGACAGCTCATGGCTACACCTTC.